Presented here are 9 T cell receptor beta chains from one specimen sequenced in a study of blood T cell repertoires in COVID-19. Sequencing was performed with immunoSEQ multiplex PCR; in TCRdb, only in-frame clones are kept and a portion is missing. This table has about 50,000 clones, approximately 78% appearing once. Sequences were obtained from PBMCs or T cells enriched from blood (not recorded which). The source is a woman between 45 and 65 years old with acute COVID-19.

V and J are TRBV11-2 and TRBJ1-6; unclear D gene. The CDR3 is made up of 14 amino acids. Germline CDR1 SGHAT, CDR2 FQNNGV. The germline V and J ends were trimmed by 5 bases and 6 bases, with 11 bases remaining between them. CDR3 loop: CASSESYFNSPLHF. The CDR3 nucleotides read TGTGCCAGCAGCGAATCCTACTTTAATTCACCCCTCCACTTT.

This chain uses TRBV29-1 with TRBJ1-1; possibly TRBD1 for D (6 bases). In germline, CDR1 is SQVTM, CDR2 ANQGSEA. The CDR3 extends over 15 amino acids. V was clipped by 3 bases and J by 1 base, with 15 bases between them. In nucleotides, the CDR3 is TGCAGCGTTGAGGGGCAGGGGTGGAGGAACACTGAAGCTTTCTTT. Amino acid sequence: CSVEGQGWRNTEAFF. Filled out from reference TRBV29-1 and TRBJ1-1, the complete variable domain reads SAVISQKPSRDICQRGTSLTIQCQVDSQVTMMFWYRQQPGQSLTLIATANQGSEATYESGFVIDKFPISRPNLTFSTLTVSNMSPEDSSIYLCSVEGQGWRNTEAFFGQGTRLTVV.

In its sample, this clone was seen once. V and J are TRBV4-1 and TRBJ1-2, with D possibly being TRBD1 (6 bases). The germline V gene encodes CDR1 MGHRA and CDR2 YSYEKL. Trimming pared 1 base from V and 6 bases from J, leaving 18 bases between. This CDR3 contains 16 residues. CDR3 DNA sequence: TGCGCCAGCAGCCAAGGACTACAGGGAATTATGGATGGCTACACCTTC. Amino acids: CASSQGLQGIMDGYTF.

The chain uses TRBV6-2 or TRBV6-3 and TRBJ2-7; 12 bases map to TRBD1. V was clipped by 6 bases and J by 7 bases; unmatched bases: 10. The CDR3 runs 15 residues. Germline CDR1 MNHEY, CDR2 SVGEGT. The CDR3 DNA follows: TGTGCCAGCAGCAGCGCGGGACAGGGGGCTGGGGAGCAGTACTTC. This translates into CASSSAGQGAGEQYF.

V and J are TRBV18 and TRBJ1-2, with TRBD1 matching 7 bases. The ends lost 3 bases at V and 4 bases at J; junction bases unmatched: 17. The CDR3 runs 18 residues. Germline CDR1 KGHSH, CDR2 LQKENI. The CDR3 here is CASSPEKGTGAQFYGYTF. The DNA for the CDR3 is TGTGCCAGCTCACCCGAGAAGGGAACAGGGGCGCAATTCTATGGCTACACCTTC.

CDR3 bases: TGCGCCAGCCAAGGGGGGGCCCCTAGCACAGATACGCAGTATTTT. Encoded protein: CASQGGAPSTDTQYF. The chain joins TRBV5-1 to TRBJ2-3; the D gene is possibly TRBD2 (7 bases). Trimming removed 7 bases at V and 0 bases at J, with 15 bases between. The CDR3 extends over 15 amino acids. The germline CDR1 and CDR2 sequences are SGHRS and YFSETQ. Full variable domain (outside the CDR3, taken from reference TRBV5-1 and TRBJ2-3): KAGVTQTPRYLIKTRGQQVTLSCSPISGHRSVSWYQQTPGQGLQFLFEYFSETQRNKGNFPGRFSGRQFSNSRSEMNVSTLELGDSALYLCASQGGAPSTDTQYFGPGTRLTVL.

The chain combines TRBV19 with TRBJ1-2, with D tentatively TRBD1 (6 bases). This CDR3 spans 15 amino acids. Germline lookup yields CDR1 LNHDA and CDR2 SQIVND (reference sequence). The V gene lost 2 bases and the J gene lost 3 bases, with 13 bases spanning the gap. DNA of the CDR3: TGTGCCAGTAGTATACAGGGGAGGGAGTACTATGGCTACACCTTC. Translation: CASSIQGREYYGYTF.

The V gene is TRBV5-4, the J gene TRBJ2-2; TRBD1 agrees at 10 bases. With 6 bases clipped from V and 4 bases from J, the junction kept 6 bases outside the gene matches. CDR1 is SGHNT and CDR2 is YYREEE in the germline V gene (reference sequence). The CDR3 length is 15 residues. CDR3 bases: TGTGCCAGCAAAAGACAGGGGGCGGGCACCGGGGAGCTGTTTTTT. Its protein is CASKRQGAGTGELFF.

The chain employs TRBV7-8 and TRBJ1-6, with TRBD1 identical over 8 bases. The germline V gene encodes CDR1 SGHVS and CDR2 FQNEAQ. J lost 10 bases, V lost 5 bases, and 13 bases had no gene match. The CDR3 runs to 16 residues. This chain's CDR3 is CASSLAPWTGWSPLHF. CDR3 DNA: TGTGCCAGCAGCCTGGCCCCCTGGACAGGGTGGTCACCCCTCCACTTT.